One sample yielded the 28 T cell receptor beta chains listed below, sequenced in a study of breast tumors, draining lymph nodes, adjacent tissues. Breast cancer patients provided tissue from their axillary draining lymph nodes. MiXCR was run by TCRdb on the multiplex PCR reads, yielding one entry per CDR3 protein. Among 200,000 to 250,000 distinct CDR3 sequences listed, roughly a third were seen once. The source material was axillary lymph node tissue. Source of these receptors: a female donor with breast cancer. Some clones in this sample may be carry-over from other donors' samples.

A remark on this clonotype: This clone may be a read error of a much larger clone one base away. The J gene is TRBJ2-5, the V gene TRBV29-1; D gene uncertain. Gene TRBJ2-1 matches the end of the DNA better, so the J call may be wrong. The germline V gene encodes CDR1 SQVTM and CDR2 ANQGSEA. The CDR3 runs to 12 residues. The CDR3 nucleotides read TGCAGCGTTGATCAGAACCAAGAGACCCAGTTCTTC. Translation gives CSVDQNQETQFF.

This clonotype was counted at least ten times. CDR3 region: CASSLEGVLAFSYEQYF. The CDR3 nucleotides read TGTGCCAGCAGTTTAGAGGGCGTTTTAGCTTTCTCCTACGAGCAGTACTTC. V usage is TRBV12-3 or TRBV12-4 and J usage is TRBJ2-7, with D unclear. Between the trimmed V and J ends, which lost 1 base and 0 bases, there was a span of 16 bases. This CDR3 is built from 17 residues.

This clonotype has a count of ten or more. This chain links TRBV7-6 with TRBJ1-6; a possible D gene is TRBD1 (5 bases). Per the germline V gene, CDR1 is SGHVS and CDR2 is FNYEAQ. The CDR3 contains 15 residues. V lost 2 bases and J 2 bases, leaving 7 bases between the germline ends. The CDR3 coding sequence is TGTGCCAGCAGCTTACGGGGGACCTATAATTCACCCCTCCACTTT. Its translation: CASSLRGTYNSPLHF.

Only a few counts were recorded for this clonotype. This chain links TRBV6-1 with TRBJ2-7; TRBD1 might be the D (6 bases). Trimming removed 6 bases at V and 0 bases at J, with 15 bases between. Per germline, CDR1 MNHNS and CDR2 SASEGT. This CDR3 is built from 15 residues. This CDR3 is CASSPGTPRSYEQYF. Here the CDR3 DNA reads TGTGCCAGCAGCCCCGGGACACCCCGCTCCTACGAGCAGTACTTC.

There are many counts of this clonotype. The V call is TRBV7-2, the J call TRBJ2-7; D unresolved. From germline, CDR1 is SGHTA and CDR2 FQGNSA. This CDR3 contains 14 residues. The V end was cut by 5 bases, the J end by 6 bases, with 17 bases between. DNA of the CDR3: TGTGCCAGCAGCCTAGGCCCGGGTTCTACCGAGCAGTACTTC. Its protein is CASSLGPGSTEQYF.

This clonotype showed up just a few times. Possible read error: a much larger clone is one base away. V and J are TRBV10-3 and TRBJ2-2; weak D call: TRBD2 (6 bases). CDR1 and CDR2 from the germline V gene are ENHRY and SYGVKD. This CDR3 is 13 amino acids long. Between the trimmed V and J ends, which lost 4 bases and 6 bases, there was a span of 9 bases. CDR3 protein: CAISGSGAGELFF. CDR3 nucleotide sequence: TGTGCCATCAGTGGGTCGGGGGCCGGGGAGCTGTTTTTT.

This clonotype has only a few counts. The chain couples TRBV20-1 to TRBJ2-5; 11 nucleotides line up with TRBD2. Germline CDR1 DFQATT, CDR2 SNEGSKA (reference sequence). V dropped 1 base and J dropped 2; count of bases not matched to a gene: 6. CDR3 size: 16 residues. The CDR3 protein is CSARAPTSGAQETQYF. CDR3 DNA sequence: TGCAGTGCTAGAGCCCCGACTAGCGGGGCACAAGAGACCCAGTACTTC.

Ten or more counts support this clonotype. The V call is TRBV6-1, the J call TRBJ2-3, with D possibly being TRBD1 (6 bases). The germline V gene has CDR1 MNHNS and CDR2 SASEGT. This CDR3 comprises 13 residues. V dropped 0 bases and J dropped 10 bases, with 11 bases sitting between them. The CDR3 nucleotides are TGTGCCAGCAGTGAAGCCCGGACAGTGGCGCAGTATTTT. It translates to CASSEARTVAQYF.

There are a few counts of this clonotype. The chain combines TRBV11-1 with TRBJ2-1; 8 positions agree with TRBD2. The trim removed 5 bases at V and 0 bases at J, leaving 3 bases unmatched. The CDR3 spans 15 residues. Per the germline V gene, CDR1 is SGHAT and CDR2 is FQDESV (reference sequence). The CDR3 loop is CASSRGTSSYNEQFF. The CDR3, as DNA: TGTGCCAGCAGCAGGGGGACTAGCTCCTACAATGAGCAGTTCTTC.

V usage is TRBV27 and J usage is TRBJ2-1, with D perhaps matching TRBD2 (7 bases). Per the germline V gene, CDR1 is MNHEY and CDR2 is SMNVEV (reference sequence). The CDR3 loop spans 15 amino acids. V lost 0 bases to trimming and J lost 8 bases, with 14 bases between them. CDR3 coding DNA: TGTGCCAGCAGTTTATCGGGGGGGGCAGGTTATGAGCAGTTCTTC. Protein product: CASSLSGGAGYEQFF.

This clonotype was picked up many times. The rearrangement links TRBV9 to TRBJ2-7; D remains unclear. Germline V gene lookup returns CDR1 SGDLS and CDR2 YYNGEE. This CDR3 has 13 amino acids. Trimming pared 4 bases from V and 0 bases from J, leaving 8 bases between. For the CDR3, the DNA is TGTGCCAGCAGCCCCCGAAACTCCTACGAGCAGTACTTC. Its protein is CASSPRNSYEQYF.

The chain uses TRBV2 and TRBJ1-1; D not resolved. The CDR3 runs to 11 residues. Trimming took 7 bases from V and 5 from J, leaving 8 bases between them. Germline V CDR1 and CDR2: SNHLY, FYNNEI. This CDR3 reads CASIPLTEAFF. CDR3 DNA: TGTGCCAGCATCCCCTTGACTGAAGCTTTCTTT.

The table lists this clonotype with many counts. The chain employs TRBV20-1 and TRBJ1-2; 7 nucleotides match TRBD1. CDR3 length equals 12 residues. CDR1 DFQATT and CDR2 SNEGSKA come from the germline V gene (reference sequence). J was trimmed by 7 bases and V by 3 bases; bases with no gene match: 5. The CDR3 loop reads CSASRQGAGYTF. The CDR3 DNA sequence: TGCAGTGCTAGTCGACAGGGCGCTGGCTACACCTTC.

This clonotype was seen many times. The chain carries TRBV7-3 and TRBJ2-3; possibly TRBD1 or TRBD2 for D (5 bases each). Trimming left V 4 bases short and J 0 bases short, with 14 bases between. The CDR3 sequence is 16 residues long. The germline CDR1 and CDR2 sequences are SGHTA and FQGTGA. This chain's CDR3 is CASSWGRSTSTDTQYF. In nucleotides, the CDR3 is TGTGCCAGCAGCTGGGGACGGAGCACTAGCACAGATACGCAGTATTTT.

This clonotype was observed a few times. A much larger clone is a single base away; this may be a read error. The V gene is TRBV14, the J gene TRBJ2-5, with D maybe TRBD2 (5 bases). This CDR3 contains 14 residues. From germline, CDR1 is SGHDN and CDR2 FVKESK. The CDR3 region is CASSQLDGKETQSF. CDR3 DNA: TGTGCCAGCAGCCAGCTAGACGGGAAGGAGACCCAGTCCTTC.

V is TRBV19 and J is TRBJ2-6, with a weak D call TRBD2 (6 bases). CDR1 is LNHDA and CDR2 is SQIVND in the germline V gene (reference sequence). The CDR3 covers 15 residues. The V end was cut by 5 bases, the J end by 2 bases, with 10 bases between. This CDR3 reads CASSPGGAGANVLTF. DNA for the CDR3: TGTGCCAGTAGTCCCGGGGGTGCTGGGGCCAACGTCCTGACTTTC.

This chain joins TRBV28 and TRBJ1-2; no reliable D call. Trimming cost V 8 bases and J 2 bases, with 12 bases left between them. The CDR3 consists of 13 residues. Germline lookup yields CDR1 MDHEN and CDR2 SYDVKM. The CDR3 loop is CASHQFPNYGYTF. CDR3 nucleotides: TGTGCCAGCCATCAGTTTCCCAACTATGGCTACACCTTC.

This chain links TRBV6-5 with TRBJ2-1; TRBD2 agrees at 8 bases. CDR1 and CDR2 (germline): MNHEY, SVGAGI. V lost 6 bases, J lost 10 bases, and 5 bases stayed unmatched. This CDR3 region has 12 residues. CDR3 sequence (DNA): TGTGCCAGCAGCCCGACTAGCGAAGAGCAGTTCTTC. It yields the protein CASSPTSEEQFF.

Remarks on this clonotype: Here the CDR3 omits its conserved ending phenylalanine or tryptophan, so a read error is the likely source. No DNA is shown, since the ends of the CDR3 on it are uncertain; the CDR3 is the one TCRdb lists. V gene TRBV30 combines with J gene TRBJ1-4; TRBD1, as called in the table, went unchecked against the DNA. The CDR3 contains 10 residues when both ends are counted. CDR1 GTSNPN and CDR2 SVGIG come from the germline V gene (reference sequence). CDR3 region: CAWTGRTGYH.

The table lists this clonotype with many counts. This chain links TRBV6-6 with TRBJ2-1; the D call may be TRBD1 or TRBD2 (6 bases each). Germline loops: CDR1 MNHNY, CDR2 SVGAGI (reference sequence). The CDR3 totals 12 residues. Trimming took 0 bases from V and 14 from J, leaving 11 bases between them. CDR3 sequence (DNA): TGTGCCAGCAGTTACTCCCCGGAGGGGGAGTTCTTC. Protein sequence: CASSYSPEGEFF.

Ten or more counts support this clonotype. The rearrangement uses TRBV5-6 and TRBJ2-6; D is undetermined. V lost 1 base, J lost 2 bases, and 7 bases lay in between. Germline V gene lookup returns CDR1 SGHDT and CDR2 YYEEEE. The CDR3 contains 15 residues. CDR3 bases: TGTGCCAGCAGCTTGTTAGGGCCTGGGGCCAACGTCCTGACTTTC. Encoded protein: CASSLLGPGANVLTF.

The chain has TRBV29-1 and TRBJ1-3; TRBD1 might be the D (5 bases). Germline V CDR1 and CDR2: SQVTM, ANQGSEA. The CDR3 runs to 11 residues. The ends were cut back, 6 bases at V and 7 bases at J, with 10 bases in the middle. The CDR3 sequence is CSVPGGNTIYF. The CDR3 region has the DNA TGCAGCGTGCCTGGGGGGAACACCATATATTTT.

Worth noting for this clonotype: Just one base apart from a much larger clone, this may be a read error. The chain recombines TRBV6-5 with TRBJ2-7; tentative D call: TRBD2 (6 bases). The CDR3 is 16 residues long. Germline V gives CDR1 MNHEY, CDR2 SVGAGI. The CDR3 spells CASRSNAGSGSYKQYF. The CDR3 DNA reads TGTGCCAGCAGGTCAAACGCGGGGAGCGGTTCCTACAAGCAGTACTTC.

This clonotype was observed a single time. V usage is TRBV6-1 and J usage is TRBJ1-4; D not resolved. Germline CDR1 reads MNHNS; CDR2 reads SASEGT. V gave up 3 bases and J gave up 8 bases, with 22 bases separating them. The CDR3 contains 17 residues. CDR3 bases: TGTGCCAGCAGTGATGTCGATGTTCTGGCCCGAAGGGAAAAACTGTTTTTT. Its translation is CASSDVDVLARREKLFF.

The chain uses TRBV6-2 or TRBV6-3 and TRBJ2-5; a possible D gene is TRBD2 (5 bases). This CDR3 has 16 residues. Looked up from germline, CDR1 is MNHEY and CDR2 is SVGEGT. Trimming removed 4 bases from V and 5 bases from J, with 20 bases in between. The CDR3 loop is CASSWQPSGIAETQYF. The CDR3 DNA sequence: TGTGCCAGCAGTTGGCAGCCAAGCGGAATCGCGGAGACCCAGTACTTC.

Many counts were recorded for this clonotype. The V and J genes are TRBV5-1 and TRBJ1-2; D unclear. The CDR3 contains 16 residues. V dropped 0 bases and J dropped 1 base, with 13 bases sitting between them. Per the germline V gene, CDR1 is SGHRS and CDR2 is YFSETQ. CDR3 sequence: CASSLGQSGFNYGYTF. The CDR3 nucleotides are TGCGCCAGCAGCTTGGGCCAGAGTGGGTTTAACTATGGCTACACCTTC.

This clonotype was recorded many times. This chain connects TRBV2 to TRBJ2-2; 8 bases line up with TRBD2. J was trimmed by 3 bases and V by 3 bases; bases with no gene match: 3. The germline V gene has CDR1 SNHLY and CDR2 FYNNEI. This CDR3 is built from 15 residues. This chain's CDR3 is CASSDGGGYTGELFF. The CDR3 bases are TGTGCCAGCAGTGACGGGGGGGGCTACACCGGGGAGCTGTTTTTT. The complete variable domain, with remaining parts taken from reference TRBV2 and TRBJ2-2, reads EPEVTQTPSHQVTQMGQEVILRCVPISNHLYFYWYRQILGQKVEFLVSFYNNEISEKSEIFDDQFSVERPDGSNFTLKIRSTKLEDSAMYFCASSDGGGYTGELFFGEGSRLTVL.

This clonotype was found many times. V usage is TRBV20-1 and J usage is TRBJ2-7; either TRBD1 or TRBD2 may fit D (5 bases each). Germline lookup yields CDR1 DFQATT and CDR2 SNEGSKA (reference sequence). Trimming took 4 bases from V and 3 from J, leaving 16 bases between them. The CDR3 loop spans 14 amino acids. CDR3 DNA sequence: TGCAGTGCTAACCGACGAGGGGCGCGCTACGAGCAGTACTTC. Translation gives CSANRRGARYEQYF.